Detailed here is one TCR beta chain. Its recognized antigen is unknown. There are no base qualities to consult, and no much larger clone falls within one base. This record comes from a study of blood T cell repertoires in COVID-19 (dated by TCRdb to about 2020). With regard to the full study: Samples from collaborators originated in the United States, Italy and Spain and spanned both the acute and convalescent phases of COVID-19. The prospective study material was composed of cDNA or gDNA derived from T cells, B-cell-depleted T cells, or PBMCs. Deeply sampled blood TCRbeta repertoires from subjects exposed to, actively infected with, or recovered from COVID-19 were included in the dataset. The repertoires were released in a freely available public database meant as a resource for research on the immune response to SARS-CoV-2. The samples were drawn from the first 160 participants of the ongoing ImmuneRACE study and from 950 to 1,500 subjects provided by 6 global collaborators. The sample metadata nearly always contained a de-identified subject ID, COVID-19 status, age in years and sex. Where available, HLA class I and class II types were obtained from metadata supplied by the sample provider rather than from assay-based typing.

The CDR3 sequence holds 13 residues, the cysteine and phenylalanine included. Of the read, only the CDR3 DNA is kept; its 39 bases are in frame from base 1. The junction shows trimming of 2 bases on V and 2 bases on J, plus 6 bases between the germline ends. Looking up the germline V gene yields CDR1 MNHEY and CDR2 SVGAGI. What the study reported, not specific to this receptor: How much clinical and demographic metadata was included differed by source and by participant, and the metadata was provided uncurated.

The immunoSEQ Assay, a bias-controlled multiplex PCR, was used to amplify TCRbeta CDR3 regions from genomic DNA. The paper's processing steps were these. Within the assay, amplification of reference gene primers was used to estimate how many nucleated cells each sample contained. To quantify the absolute abundance of each unique TCRbeta CDR3 rearrangement, sequence reads were collapsed and filtered. For each sample, productive Simpson clonality was calculated by taking the square root of Simpson's diversity index across productive rearrangements. TCRdb retrieved this table from immuneACCESS and kept in-frame rearrangements only. Not all clones are present; in checked studies, unresolved V genes account for under half, and no reason is known for the remainder. V and J calls and clone size come straight from that table; D and trimming were deduced from the DNA. This sample comprises a few hundred thousand clones, more than 85% of them detected only once. The ten most abundant clones make up 3% of the sample.

Enrolling through a virtual design, the prospective study's participants ranged in age from roughly 18 to 89 years and lived across roughly 23 United States geographic areas. In the prospective study, cohorts were assigned on the basis of participant-reported clinical history obtained from a screening survey and a study questionnaire. ImmuneRACE Cohort 3 recovered participants were defined by two consecutive negative NP/OP PCR tests, healthcare professional clearance, or symptom resolution. Each participant in the prospective study had whole blood, serum and a nasopharyngeal or oropharyngeal swab collected by mobile phlebotomists. Over an approximately two-month period, participants in the prospective study had the option of providing additional blood draws and questionnaires. Blood samples from the prospective study were shipped frozen or at room temperature prior to DNA extraction.

This receptor chain uses TRBV6-5 and TRBJ1-1; the D gene identity is not certain. The sequence was obtained from a woman in her 30s who had recovered from COVID-19. The sample was PBMCs or T cells enriched from blood (not recorded which). In nucleotides, the sequence is TGTGCCAGCAGTTACGCGAGAAACACTGAAGCTTTCTTT. This gives the protein CASSYARNTEAFF.